One sample yielded the 2 T cell receptor beta chains listed below, sequenced in a study of radiation and T cells in renal cell carcinoma. Time point: baseline pretreatment blood. Treatment here: 15 Gy SBRT to primary tumor, nephrectomy 4 weeks later. Repertoires were generated with immunoSEQ multiplex PCR, while TCRdb's copy carries only in-frame clones and drops some. The table records approximately 140,000 clones, 83% of them present only once. The sample here was blood, taken from a patient whose treatment included radiotherapy and nephrectomy. The receptor source for this set is a woman aged 50 to 60 with renal cell carcinoma.

The sample holds many counts of this clone. The chain recombines TRBV4-1 with TRBJ2-7; 13 bases match TRBD2. The germline CDR1 and CDR2 sequences are MGHRA and YSYEKL. V lost 3 bases to trimming and J lost 1 base; unmatched junction nucleotides: 3. The CDR3 runs to 16 residues. For the CDR3, the DNA is TGCGCCAGCAGCCAGAAGGGACTAGCGGGATCCTACGAGCAGTACTTC. This codes for CASSQKGLAGSYEQYF.

The rearrangement joins TRBV11-2 to TRBJ1-5; TRBD1 aligns across 9 bases. The germline V gene has CDR1 SGHAT and CDR2 FQNNGV. Trimming removed 5 bases from V and 9 bases from J; junction bases left unmatched: 5. This CDR3 spans 13 amino acids. This CDR3 reads CASSRTGDGPQHF. The DNA of the CDR3 is TGTGCCAGCAGCCGGACAGGGGATGGGCCCCAGCATTTT.